A single sample is the source of the 29 T cell receptor beta chains below, sequenced in a study of cytomegalovirus exposure and HLA in healthy donors. The PCR contained 60 Vbeta and 13 Jbeta primers. Produced via immunoSEQ multiplex PCR; TCRdb's table is partial and in-frame only. There are about 160,000 clones in the sample; about 76% occur only once, and about 1.9% lies in the top ten. Input material: PBMCs. The receptors shown here come from a female donor in good health and CMV-seronegative.

The chain recombines TRBV4-2 with TRBJ2-7; D possibly corresponds to TRBD2 (6 bases). In germline, CDR1 is LGHNA, CDR2 YNFKEQ. V lost 0 bases and J 0 bases, leaving 15 bases between the germline ends. This CDR3 contains 17 residues. In DNA, the CDR3 is TGTGCCAGCAGCCAAGACCTGTCTAGCGCGGCCTCCTACGAGCAGTACTTC. Its protein product is CASSQDLSSAASYEQYF.

The genes are TRBV7-2 and TRBJ2-7; 12 positions agree with TRBD2. Germline lookup yields CDR1 SGHTA and CDR2 FQGNSA. The CDR3 length is 16 residues. The V and J ends lost 4 bases and 5 bases, in that order; junction bases with no gene match: 9. The CDR3 DNA is TGTGCCAGCAGCTCCCAGGGACTAGCGGGTCTCGACGAGCAGTACTTC. This gives the protein CASSSQGLAGLDEQYF.

This clone was seen a few times. The chain has TRBV29-1 and TRBJ2-5; D may be TRBD2 (5 bases). Germline V gene data show CDR1 as SQVTM and CDR2 as ANQGSEA. The V end lost 6 bases, the J end lost 2 bases, and 13 bases lay between the germline ends. CDR3 length equals 13 residues. CDR3 amino acids: CSVGDRIQETQYF. CDR3 nucleotides: TGCAGCGTGGGAGATAGGATACAAGAGACCCAGTACTTC.

This clone was found a few times. This chain links TRBV10-1 with TRBJ2-1; 8 bases line up with TRBD2. Trimming cost V 1 base and J 10 bases; bases outside gene matches: 6. This CDR3 has 14 residues. In germline, CDR1 is WNHNN, CDR2 SYGVQD (reference sequence). CDR3 DNA sequence: TGCGCCAGCAGTGAGTGTCGGACTAGCTCCGAGCAGTTCTTC. Translation: CASSECRTSSEQFF.

This sequence joins TRBV6-1 and TRBJ2-2, with 7 bases aligning to TRBD2. J was trimmed by 2 bases and V by 8 bases; bases with no gene match: 8. CDR1 and CDR2 (germline): MNHNS, SASEGT. The CDR3 spans 15 residues. Here the CDR3 DNA reads TGTGCCAGCCGTAAAGCGGGGACTAACACCGGGGAGCTGTTTTTT. It yields the protein CASRKAGTNTGELFF.

A single count supports this clone. Here the CDR3 DNA reads TGTGCCAGCAGCCGGGTCGGGGGGGGCTCCTACGAGCAGTACTTC. Its translation: CASSRVGGGSYEQYF. The chain carries TRBV27 and TRBJ2-7, with 8 positions matching TRBD2. V trimming: 6 bases; J trimming: 0 bases; junction bases outside the gene matches: 7. CDR3 length equals 15 residues. The germline V gene encodes CDR1 MNHEY and CDR2 SMNVEV (reference sequence).

As concerns this clone: The junction shows a germline mismatch at one end, possibly a read error. The chain has TRBV12-5 and TRBJ1-1, with 11 bases matching TRBD1. Germline V gene data show CDR1 as LGHNT and CDR2 as FRNRAP. The length of the CDR3 is 16 residues. DNA of the CDR3: TGTGCTAGTGGGTTGGCCCGGGGACAGGGGGAAGAAGAAGCTTTCTTT. This codes for CASGLARGQGEEEAFF.

This chain links TRBV5-1 with TRBJ2-6; 12 nucleotides agree with TRBD2. The CDR3 runs 19 residues. The trim removed 3 bases at V and 0 bases at J, leaving 7 bases unmatched. The V gene's germline CDR1 is SGHRS and CDR2 YFSETQ. The CDR3 is CASSSNPSGRASGANVLTF. The CDR3 nucleotides are TGCGCCAGCAGCTCCAACCCTAGCGGGAGGGCCTCTGGGGCCAACGTCCTGACTTTC.

This clone was counted a few times. In the same sample, other DNA sequences code for this CDR3. The chain employs TRBV7-3 and TRBJ2-5; 10 nucleotides agree with TRBD1. The junction had 2 bases not matched to a gene; V was cut back by 5 bases and J by 5 bases. The CDR3 totals 13 residues. Looked up from germline, CDR1 is SGHTA and CDR2 is FQGTGA. This CDR3 is CASSPGQGETQYF. In DNA form, the CDR3 reads TGTGCCAGCAGCCCGGGACAGGGGGAGACCCAGTACTTC.

The J gene is TRBJ2-5, the V gene TRBV5-1; 7 bases line up with TRBD2. The germline CDR1 and CDR2 sequences are SGHRS and YFSETQ. This CDR3 comprises 14 residues. The V and J ends lost 4 bases and 2 bases, in that order; junction bases with no gene match: 5. CDR3 DNA: TGCGCCAGCAGCCCCGCCGGGGGGCAAGAGACCCAGTACTTC. This translates into CASSPAGGQETQYF.

The gene calls are TRBV5-1 and TRBJ2-5, with D tentatively TRBD1 (5 bases). Trimming shortened V by 0 bases and J by 5 bases, and 14 bases separated the two germline ends. Per germline, CDR1 SGHRS and CDR2 YFSETQ. The CDR3 covers 15 residues. CDR3 bases: TGCGCCAGCAGCTTGGAGGACAACGTGGGGGAGACCCAGTACTTC. Amino acids: CASSLEDNVGETQYF.

This chain connects TRBV5-1 to TRBJ2-1; 8 bases match TRBD2. This CDR3 contains 14 residues. Germline CDR1 and CDR2: SGHRS and YFSETQ. Losses at the gene ends were 2 bases for V and 10 bases for J; bases not matched to a gene: 8. CDR3 nucleotide sequence: TGCGCCAGCAGCTTACCAACTAGCGGCGACGAGCAGTTCTTC. Its translation is CASSLPTSGDEQFF.

Comment on this clone: Other DNA sequences of this sample code for an identical CDR3. The chain uses TRBV6-6 and TRBJ1-1; no definite D call. CDR1 is MNHNY and CDR2 is SVGAGI in the germline V gene (reference sequence). V was clipped by 3 bases and J by 3 bases, with 5 bases between them. The CDR3 extends over 12 amino acids. The CDR3, as DNA: TGTGCCAGCAGTTATCGAGACACTGAAGCTTTCTTT. Its protein product is CASSYRDTEAFF.

The chain joins TRBV10-1 to TRBJ2-5, with 8 nucleotides matching TRBD2. The CDR3 totals 17 residues. Germline V gives CDR1 WNHNN, CDR2 SYGVQD (reference sequence). J gave up 4 bases and V 3 bases, and 13 bases lay outside the gene matches. CDR3 DNA sequence: TGCGCCAGCAGTGACCGCCGGAGAAGCGGGGGCCCAGAGACCCAGTACTTC. Translation gives CASSDRRRSGGPETQYF.

This clone was counted between two and nine times. The rearrangement uses TRBV18 and TRBJ1-1, with a tentative D call TRBD1 (6 bases). Germline V CDR1 and CDR2: KGHSH, LQKENI. V lost 6 bases and J lost 6, with 17 bases in between. This CDR3 has 14 residues. As DNA, the CDR3 is TGTGCCAGCTCTAACGTGAGGGGGATCGCTGAAGCTTTCTTT. The encoded protein is CASSNVRGIAEAFF.

The J gene is TRBJ1-1, the V gene TRBV30, with D possibly matching TRBD1 (5 bases). Germline V lookup: CDR1 GTSNPN, CDR2 SVGIG (reference sequence). V was clipped by 0 bases and J by 7 bases, with 12 bases between them. The CDR3 loop spans 13 amino acids. CDR3 protein: CAWSVVGGGEAFF. CDR3 coding DNA: TGTGCCTGGAGTGTAGTTGGGGGGGGTGAAGCTTTCTTT.

The chain has TRBV2 and TRBJ2-2; possibly TRBD2 for D (5 bases). Per germline, CDR1 SNHLY and CDR2 FYNNEI. The length of the CDR3 is 12 residues. V lost 5 bases to trimming and J lost 6 bases, with 7 bases between them. CDR3 sequence (DNA): TGTGCCAGCAGTAGGGAGTCCGGGGAGCTGTTTTTT. Protein product: CASSRESGELFF. The full variable domain, in which reference TRBV2 and TRBJ2-2 provide the parts outside the CDR3, is EPEVTQTPSHQVTQMGQEVILRCVPISNHLYFYWYRQILGQKVEFLVSFYNNEISEKSEIFDDQFSVERPDGSNFTLKIRSTKLEDSAMYFCASSRESGELFFGEGSRLTVL.

The sample holds a few counts of this clone. The chain carries TRBV7-8 and TRBJ2-3; D is undetermined. V lost 3 bases and J 2 bases, leaving 12 bases between the germline ends. Germline CDR1 is SGHVS and CDR2 is FQNEAQ. The CDR3 is 15 residues long. DNA for the CDR3: TGTGCCAGCAGCTTTGTCTGGCAGGCCACAGATACGCAGTATTTT. It translates to CASSFVWQATDTQYF.

This clone was detected only a few times. The CDR3 spells CASSLSDSTDTQYF. CDR3 sequence (DNA): TGCGCCAGCAGCTTGTCAGATAGCACAGATACGCAGTATTTT. The chain is built from TRBV5-1 and TRBJ2-3; D gene unclear. The CDR3 sequence is 14 residues long. Germline CDR1 SGHRS, CDR2 YFSETQ. V was clipped by 1 base and J by 0 bases, with 6 bases between them.

This clone was observed once. The rearrangement joins TRBV2 to TRBJ1-5, with 8 bases fitting TRBD1. Germline loops: CDR1 SNHLY, CDR2 FYNNEI. The CDR3 extends over 16 amino acids. J lost 1 base, V lost 5 bases, and 7 bases had no gene match. The CDR3: CASSLGTGGSNQPQHF. DNA for the CDR3: TGTGCCAGCAGTCTGGGGACAGGTGGGAGCAATCAGCCCCAGCATTTT.

In its sample, this clone was seen a few times. V usage is TRBV25-1 and J usage is TRBJ1-1; tentatively, D is TRBD1 (5 bases). Per germline, CDR1 MGHDK and CDR2 SYGVNS. This CDR3 contains 14 residues. The ends were cut back, 3 bases at V and 4 bases at J, with 12 bases in the middle. This CDR3 is CASSDTQGPTEAFF. In DNA, the CDR3 is TGTGCCAGCAGTGACACTCAGGGTCCCACTGAAGCTTTCTTT.

The chain has TRBV7-2 and TRBJ2-5, with D possibly matching TRBD1 (6 bases). The V gene lost 5 bases and the J gene lost 4 bases, with 17 bases spanning the gap. CDR3 length equals 15 residues. Looked up from germline, CDR1 is SGHTA and CDR2 is FQGNSA. The CDR3 spells CASSHPGVTGETQYF. For the CDR3, the DNA is TGTGCCAGCAGCCACCCAGGGGTTACCGGAGAGACCCAGTACTTC. Drawing the rest from reference TRBV7-2 and TRBJ2-5, the complete variable domain is GAGVSQSPSNKVTEKGKDVELRCDPISGHTALYWYRQSLGQGLEFLIYFQGNSAPDKSGLPSDRFSAERTGGSVSTLTIQRTQQEDSAVYLCASSHPGVTGETQYFGPGTRLLVL.

The chain joins TRBV5-1 to TRBJ2-5; maybe TRBD2 (6 bases). The V end lost 0 bases, the J end lost 2 bases, and 11 bases lay between the germline ends. The germline CDR1 and CDR2 sequences are SGHRS and YFSETQ. The CDR3 is made up of 15 amino acids. The CDR3 DNA is TGCGCCAGCAGCTTGGGGGGGACTTTGCAAGAGACCCAGTACTTC. This translates into CASSLGGTLQETQYF.

In its sample, this clone was seen a few times. The CDR3, as DNA: TGTGCCAGCAGCTTAGTATCGCAGGCTGGGAATCAGCCCCAGCATTTT. Translating it yields CASSLVSQAGNQPQHF. The J gene is TRBJ1-5, the V gene TRBV7-2; D not certain. The ends were cut back, 1 base at V and 4 bases at J, with 14 bases in the middle. In germline, CDR1 is SGHTA, CDR2 FQGNSA. This CDR3 is built from 16 residues.

This chain uses TRBV6-6 with TRBJ2-3; tentative D call: TRBD1 (6 bases). Per the germline V gene, CDR1 is MNHNY and CDR2 is SVGAGI (reference sequence). The V gene lost 2 bases and the J gene lost 0 bases, with 9 bases spanning the gap. The CDR3 runs 15 residues. CDR3 residues: CASSYTQGSTDTQYF. The CDR3 DNA reads TGTGCCAGCAGTTACACACAGGGTAGCACAGATACGCAGTATTTT.

V gene TRBV11-2 combines with J gene TRBJ2-7, with 9 bases aligning to TRBD1. The ends lost 2 bases at V and 5 bases at J; junction bases unmatched: 4. The CDR3 is made up of 14 amino acids. Looked up from germline, CDR1 is SGHAT and CDR2 is FQNNGV. The CDR3 sequence: CASSLTGGPHEQYF. The CDR3 region has the DNA TGTGCCAGCAGCTTAACAGGGGGCCCCCACGAGCAGTACTTC.

The chain joins TRBV6-6 to TRBJ1-2; 11 nucleotides align to TRBD1. J was trimmed by 8 bases and V by 5 bases; bases with no gene match: 10. This CDR3 comprises 15 residues. CDR1 is MNHNY and CDR2 is SVGAGI in the germline V gene (reference sequence). The chain's CDR3 is CASSPGQGALGGYTF. Here the CDR3 DNA reads TGTGCCAGCAGTCCAGGACAGGGGGCGCTTGGGGGCTACACCTTC.

The sample holds a few counts of this clone. The chain recombines TRBV7-8 with TRBJ1-1; D perhaps matches TRBD1 (6 bases). CDR1 is SGHVS and CDR2 is FQNEAQ in the germline V gene. The V end lost 5 bases, the J end lost 0 bases, and 19 bases lay between the germline ends. This CDR3 has 17 amino acids. The CDR3 here is CASSPTDRSIMNTEAFF. DNA of the CDR3: TGTGCCAGCAGCCCTACCGACAGGTCCATCATGAACACTGAAGCTTTCTTT.

In its sample, this clone was seen once. This rearrangement joins TRBV10-3 to TRBJ1-2; TRBD1 might be the D (6 bases). Germline V gene data show CDR1 as ENHRY and CDR2 as SYGVKD. The CDR3 consists of 14 residues. The ends were cut back, 8 bases at V and 2 bases at J, with 15 bases in the middle. The CDR3 DNA follows: TGTGCCATCGGAGAGAGCAGGGGAAACTATGGCTACACCTTC. Translating it yields CAIGESRGNYGYTF.